What follows describes a single TCR beta chain. Its antigen is as yet unknown. This CDR3 region has 12 residues. V lost 11 bases to trimming and J lost 7 bases, with 17 bases between them. Germline V gene lookup returns CDR1 MNHEY and CDR2 SVGAGI. TCRdb's copy holds only in-frame clones and misses some; the assay was immunoSEQ multiplex PCR. Counted here are under 150,000 clones, about 93% occurring once; the ten biggest clones make up approximately 5.3%. The data derive from a study of T cell responses to AZD1222 COVID-19 vaccine. The study, taken as a whole, reports: The breadth and depth of Spike-specific TCRs increased once two AZD1222 doses had been given. Only a handful of AZD1222 recipients tested seropositive at baseline.

V and J are TRBV6-5 and TRBJ1-2; D gene unclear. The clonotype originates from an adult in good health. Sample: peripheral blood, taken on day 0 of AZD1222 vaccination. The CDR3 nucleotides read TGTGCCTCACAACCCGACTTACTTGGCTACACCTTC. Its protein product is CASQPDLLGYTF.